This T cell receptor beta chain was identified in a study of shared clonotypes between healthy human individuals. The CDR3 has 16 amino acids. Per germline, CDR1 SGHDN and CDR2 FVKESK. J was trimmed by 5 bases and V by 0 bases; bases with no gene match: 6. Whole-study results and caveats: Larger estimated richness was generally seen in naive subsets than in memory subsets. When compared with the clonotypes that were shared by all four sorted-subset donors, the non-shared clonotypes turned out to have lower generation probabilities.

Details on this clone: Its target is not known.

Assay used: immunoSEQ multiplex PCR; TCRdb lists only in-frame clones, some missing. The table includes 2 million to 2.5 million clones, more than 85% detected once. The clonotype originates from a man aged 18 to 35 in good health. Some clones in this sample may be carry-over from other donors' samples. The rearrangement links TRBV14 to TRBJ1-1; 10 nucleotides match TRBD1. The sequencing input was naive CD4+ T cells from PBMCs. The subset is: CD45RA+ positively selected. The CDR3 spells CASSQDWGQGRTEAFF. CDR3 nucleotide sequence: TGTGCCAGCAGCCAAGATTGGGGACAGGGGAGGACTGAAGCTTTCTTT.